This TCR beta chain came from a study of blood T cell repertoires in COVID-19. Generated by immunoSEQ multiplex PCR, the TCRdb table keeps only in-frame clones and is missing some. Counted here are about 200,000 clones, 82% occurring once; the ten biggest clones make up over 9.5%. This clone occurred a few times. The CDR3 is 13 residues long. CDR1 and CDR2 from the germline V gene are SEHNR and FQNEAQ (reference sequence). Losses at the gene ends were 5 bases for V and 8 bases for J; bases not matched to a gene: 7. The rearrangement joins TRBV7-9 to TRBJ1-2; TRBD1 matches at 8 bases. Input material: PBMCs or T cells enriched from blood (not recorded which). This clonotype was obtained from a man in his forties who had recovered from COVID-19. This CDR3 reads CASSPQGAFGYTF. The CDR3 DNA reads as TGTGCCAGCAGCCCCCAGGGGGCGTTCGGCTACACCTTC.